The source of this TCR beta chain is a study of cytomegalovirus exposure and HLA in healthy donors. Regarding the study as a whole: The productive fraction for most TCR beta V segments was about 87% or about 30% in an earlier analysis. Several of the most significant clusters were apparently associated with common viral pathogens in a later analysis.

This CDR3 is 15 amino acids long. The germline V gene encodes CDR1 ENHRY and CDR2 SYGVKD. Trimming took 6 bases from V and 0 from J, leaving 14 bases between them. A note on this clone: The antigen is unknown.

Primers: 60 Vbeta forward and 13 Jbeta reverse. Method: immunoSEQ multiplex PCR; TCRdb's copy keeps in-frame clones and lacks some. This repertoire includes about 32,000 clones. J is TRBJ1-1 and V is TRBV10-3, with D possibly matching TRBD1 (5 bases). Sequencing was carried out using PBMCs. This receptor was identified in a female donor in good health and CMV-seronegative. In DNA, the CDR3 is TGTGCCATCAGACTGGACACCATATTGAACACTGAAGCTTTCTTT. Translated: CAIRLDTILNTEAFF.